Described below is a single T cell receptor beta chain sequence and its context. Its antigen is currently unknown. Relative to the germline gene, one junction end is altered; a read error may explain this. This sample stems from a study of T cell responses to AZD1222 COVID-19 vaccine. The study's findings and limits: Dominant CD4 TCR responses targeted spike regions 160-218 and 743-854.

Produced via immunoSEQ multiplex PCR; TCRdb's table is partial and in-frame only. This repertoire shows around 150,000 clones, less than 95% found once; its top ten account for 3.4%. CDR3 size: 12 residues. CDR1 is SGHRS, CDR2 YFSETQ, per germline. This chain uses TRBV5-1 with TRBJ2-5, with 7 bases matching TRBD2. The starting material was peripheral blood, obtained on day 0 of AZD1222 vaccination. This receptor was obtained from an adult in good health. In nucleotides, the CDR3 is TGCGCCAGCAGCTGGGGGGGTGCTTTCCTGGACTTC. It yields the protein CASSWGGAFLDF.